A selection of T cell receptor beta chains follows, all from one sample in a study of blood T cell repertoires in COVID-19. The repertoire was sequenced with immunoSEQ multiplex PCR; TCRdb's copy has only in-frame clones and lacks some. The sample includes 100,000 to 120,000 clones, 85% of them seen just once. What was sequenced was peripheral blood. The source is a man aged 50 to 59 with acute or convalescent COVID-19. Each CDR3 is given with its conserved first and last residue. D genes are given only for firm matches. Clone size appears in some rows only: once, few, many, or a class for an expanded clone.

-,TRBJ2-1,TRBD2,TRBV29-1,CSGSGVLVEQFF,TGCAGCGGTAGCGGGGTTTTGGTTGAGCAGTTCTTC
few,TRBJ2-1,TRBD2,TRBV28,CASTLSGASYNEQFF,TGTGCCAGCACACTTAGCGGGGCCTCCTACAATGAGCAGTTCTTC
-,TRBJ1-1,TRBD1,TRBV29-1,CSAWDRGNTEAFF,TGCAGCGCCTGGGACAGGGGGAACACTGAAGCTTTCTTT
-,TRBJ2-1,TRBD2,TRBV11-3,CASRPTSGSSYNEQFF,TGTGCCAGCAGACCGACTAGCGGGAGTAGTTACAATGAGCAGTTCTTC
-,TRBJ1-4,-,TRBV5-1,CASSLARLRGNEKLFF,TGCGCCAGCAGCTTGGCTCGGCTTCGAGGTAATGAAAAACTGTTTTTT
-,TRBJ2-2,-,TRBV7-6,CASSLDSSVNTGELFF,TGTGCCAGCAGCTTGGACTCCTCAGTGAACACCGGGGAGCTGTTTTTT
-,TRBJ1-6,-,TRBV19,CASSIRTAYNSPLHF,TGTGCCAGTAGTATCAGGACAGCCTATAATTCACCCCTCCACTTT
-,TRBJ1-6,-,TRBV7-6,CASSFDGNSPLHF,TGTGCCAGCAGCTTCGACGGGAATTCACCCCTCCACTTT
-,TRBJ2-7,-,TRBV9,CASSPSGLSGEQYF,TGTGCCAGCAGCCCCTCGGGACTTAGCGGCGAGCAGTACTTC
-,TRBJ2-2,TRBD1,TRBV11-3,CASSLLWDRYTGELFF,TGTGCCAGCAGCTTACTATGGGACAGATACACCGGGGAGCTGTTTTTT
-,TRBJ2-1,-,TRBV28,CASSPTFYSGSSYNEQFF,TGTGCCAGCAGCCCCACCTTCTATAGCGGTAGCTCCTACAATGAGCAGTTCTTC
few,TRBJ2-2,-,TRBV7-6,CASSFSDLSAGELFF,TGTGCCAGCAGCTTTAGCGACCTTTCCGCCGGGGAGCTGTTTTTT
-,TRBJ2-7,TRBD1,TRBV7-6,CASSLGDRGPYEQYF,TGTGCCAGCAGCTTGGGCGACAGGGGACCCTACGAGCAGTACTTC
few,TRBJ1-2,TRBD1,TRBV11-2,CASSPRDREIEGYTF,TGTGCCAGCAGCCCCCGGGACAGAGAGATCGAGGGCTACACCTTC
-,TRBJ2-2,TRBD2,TRBV28,CASSRTSGKVELFF,TGTGCCAGCAGCCGAACTAGCGGGAAAGTGGAGCTGTTTTTT
-,TRBJ2-3,TRBD1,TRBV12-3/TRBV12-4,CASLRQGEDTQYF,TGTGCCAGCCTCCGCCAGGGGGAAGATACGCAGTATTTT
-,TRBJ2-1,-,TRBV5-1,CASSSGLLYNEQFF,TGCGCCAGCAGCTCGGGGTTATTATACAATGAGCAGTTCTTC
-,TRBJ2-5,TRBD1,TRBV7-2,CASSLVPDRGRETQYF,TGTGCCAGCAGCTTAGTTCCCGACAGGGGGCGAGAGACCCAGTACTTC
-,TRBJ2-7,TRBD1,TRBV12-3/TRBV12-4,CASSGQGTYEQYF,TGTGCCAGCTCGGGACAGGGTACCTACGAGCAGTACTTC
-,TRBJ1-2,-,TRBV6-5,CASSNDRTYGYTF,TGTGCCAGCAGTAACGACAGGACCTATGGCTACACCTTC
-,TRBJ2-2,TRBD2,TRBV28,CASILSTSHNTGELFF,TGTGCCAGCATCCTTTCGACTAGCCATAACACCGGGGAGCTGTTTTTT
-,TRBJ1-1,TRBD1,TRBV27,CASSLWGYRGNTEAFF,TGTGCCAGCAGTTTATGGGGTTACAGGGGGAACACTGAAGCTTTCTTT
-,TRBJ1-4,TRBD1,TRBV25-1,CASSESRGYLEKLFF,TGTGCCAGCAGTGAAAGCAGGGGGTATCTGGAAAAACTGTTTTTT
-,TRBJ1-2,TRBD1,TRBV9,CASSAGTGYGYTF,TGTGCCAGCAGCGCGGGGACAGGGTACGGCTACACCTTC
-,TRBJ1-1,TRBD1,TRBV4-2,CASSHSTGAGTEAFF,TGTGCCAGCAGCCATTCGACAGGGGCGGGCACTGAAGCTTTCTTT
-,TRBJ2-2,TRBD2,TRBV6-6,CASSYSSGGGELFF,TGTGCCAGCAGTTACTCAAGCGGGGGCGGGGAGCTGTTTTTT
once,TRBJ2-4,-,TRBV21-1,CASTRTSGVPAKNIQYF,TGTGCCAGCACAAGGACTAGCGGGGTCCCGGCCAAAAACATTCAGTACTTC
-,TRBJ2-5,-,TRBV5-1,CASSQQGWETQYF,TGCGCCAGCAGTCAACAGGGATGGGAGACCCAGTACTTC
-,TRBJ1-4,TRBD1,TRBV5-5,CASSFRGQATNEKLFF,TGTGCCAGCAGCTTCCGCGGACAGGCAACTAATGAAAAACTGTTTTTT
-,TRBJ2-7,TRBD2,TRBV10-1,CASSEASGITYEQYF,TGCGCCAGCAGTGAAGCTAGCGGAATCACCTACGAGCAGTACTTC
-,TRBJ2-5,-,TRBV12-3/TRBV12-4,CASSFARSETQYF,TGTGCCAGCAGTTTTGCTAGGTCGGAGACCCAGTACTTC
-,TRBJ2-1,TRBD2,TRBV6-5,CASSRGASGINEQFF,TGTGCCAGCAGCCGAGGGGCTAGCGGGATCAATGAGCAGTTCTTC
-,TRBJ1-5,-,TRBV27,CASSLRAGGDSNQPQHF,TGTGCCAGCAGTTTAAGGGCGGGGGGTGATAGCAATCAGCCCCAGCATTTT
-,TRBJ1-1,TRBD1,TRBV10-3,CAIRLTGGHAEAFF,TGTGCCATCAGACTTACAGGGGGCCACGCCGAAGCTTTCTTT
-,TRBJ2-2,-,TRBV25-1,CASSGKGLPNTGELFF,TGTGCCAGCAGTGGGAAAGGACTCCCGAACACCGGGGAGCTGTTTTTT
-,TRBJ2-7,TRBD2,TRBV28,CASTSGDSYEQYF,TGTGCCAGCACTAGCGGAGACTCCTACGAGCAGTACTTC
once,TRBJ1-3,TRBD1,TRBV29-1,CSVRRTGPGNTIYF,TGCAGCGTCCGCCGGACAGGGCCCGGAAACACCATATATTTT
once,TRBJ2-1,-,TRBV5-6,CASSLGGSSYNEQFF,TGTGCCAGCAGCTTGGGCGGGTCGAGCTACAATGAGCAGTTCTTC
-,TRBJ1-2,-,TRBV5-3,CARSLAVRVRYGYTF,TGTGCCAGAAGCTTGGCGGTGAGGGTACGCTATGGCTACACCTTC
-,TRBJ2-1,TRBD2,TRBV5-1,CASSLAFSGNYNEQFF,TGCGCCAGCAGCTTGGCTTTTAGCGGGAACTACAATGAGCAGTTCTTC
few,TRBJ2-1,TRBD2,TRBV7-7,CASRPIHVAGNEQFF,TGTGCTAGCAGACCAATACACGTAGCGGGGAATGAGCAGTTCTTC
-,TRBJ2-7,-,TRBV7-9,CASSPPGALFYEQYF,TGTGCCAGCAGCCCCCCGGGTGCACTCTTCTACGAGCAGTACTTC
-,TRBJ2-1,TRBD2,TRBV5-5,CASSSGTTPPSEQFF,TGTGCCAGCAGTTCCGGGACTACGCCCCCCAGTGAGCAGTTCTTC
once,TRBJ2-1,TRBD2,TRBV4-2,CASTPERGPLYNEQFF,TGTGCCAGCACCCCCGAGCGGGGGCCACTATACAATGAGCAGTTCTTC
-,TRBJ2-7,TRBD1,TRBV3-1/TRBV3-2,CASSFGTGGIEQYF,TGTGCCAGCAGCTTCGGGACAGGGGGGATCGAGCAGTACTTC
-,TRBJ1-4,TRBD1,TRBV6-5,CASSYSKGAGKLFF,TGTGCCAGCAGTTACTCGAAGGGGGCGGGGAAACTGTTTTTT
-,TRBJ2-5,TRBD2,TRBV6-5,CASSYSLLAEEETQYF,TGTGCCAGCAGTTACTCTCTCCTAGCGGAAGAAGAGACCCAGTACTTC
-,TRBJ1-4,-,TRBV28,CAGGAGDEKLFF,TGTGCCGGAGGCGCGGGAGATGAAAAACTGTTTTTT
-,TRBJ1-5,-,TRBV2,CASFRDKYSNQPQHF,TGTGCCAGCTTCCGGGACAAATATAGCAATCAGCCCCAGCATTTT
-,TRBJ1-2,-,TRBV3-1/TRBV3-2,CASSHAPQAGGYTF,TGTGCCAGCAGCCATGCCCCTCAGGCTGGGGGCTACACCTTC
-,TRBJ1-3,-,TRBV9,CASSVGNSGNTIYF,TGTGCCAGCAGCGTTGGCAACTCTGGAAACACCATATATTTT
-,TRBJ2-1,TRBD1,TRBV9,CASSPASAGTGPTGQFF,TGTGCCAGCAGTCCTGCGTCCGCCGGGACAGGTCCGACAGGGCAGTTCTTC
-,TRBJ1-1,-,TRBV11-2,CASSLGSGWIEAFF,TGTGCCAGCAGCTTAGGTTCGGGTTGGATTGAAGCTTTCTTT
-,TRBJ2-5,TRBD2,TRBV5-4,CASSLPGTRGETQYF,TGTGCCAGCAGCTTACCCGGGACTAGGGGGGAGACCCAGTACTTC